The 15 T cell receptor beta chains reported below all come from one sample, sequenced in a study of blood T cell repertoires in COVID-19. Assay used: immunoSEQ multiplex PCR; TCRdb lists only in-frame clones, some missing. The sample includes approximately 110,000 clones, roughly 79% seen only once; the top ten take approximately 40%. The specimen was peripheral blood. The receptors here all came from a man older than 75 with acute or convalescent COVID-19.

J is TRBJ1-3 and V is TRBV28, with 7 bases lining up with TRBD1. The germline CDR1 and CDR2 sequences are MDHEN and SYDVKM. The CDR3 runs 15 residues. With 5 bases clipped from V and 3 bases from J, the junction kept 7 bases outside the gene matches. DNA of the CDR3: TGTGCCAGCAGTAGCGACAGGGACGGTGGAAACACCATATATTTT. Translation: CASSSDRDGGNTIYF. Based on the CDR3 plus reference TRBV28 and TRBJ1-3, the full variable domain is DVKVTQSSRYLVKRTGEKVFLECVQDMDHENMFWYRQDPGLGLRLIYFSYDVKMKEKGDIPEGYSVSREKKERFSLILESASTNQTSMYLCASSSDRDGGNTIYFGEGSWLTVV.

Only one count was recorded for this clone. The CDR3 DNA reads TGTGCCAGCAGCCAAGTTCAGAACACTGAAGCTTTCTTT. It yields the protein CASSQVQNTEAFF. This chain uses TRBV3-1 (or the pseudogene TRBV3-2) with TRBJ1-1, with D unclear. Deletions cut 1 base from V and 1 base from J, with 4 bases between. Germline V gene data show CDR1 as LGHDT and CDR2 as YNNKEL (reference sequence). This CDR3 spans 13 amino acids.

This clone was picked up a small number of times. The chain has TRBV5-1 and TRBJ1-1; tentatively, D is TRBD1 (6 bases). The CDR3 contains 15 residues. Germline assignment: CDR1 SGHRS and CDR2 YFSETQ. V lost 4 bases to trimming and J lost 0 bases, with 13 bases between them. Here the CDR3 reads CASSPPTGLNTEAFF. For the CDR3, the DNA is TGCGCCAGCAGCCCCCCGACAGGACTGAACACTGAAGCTTTCTTT.

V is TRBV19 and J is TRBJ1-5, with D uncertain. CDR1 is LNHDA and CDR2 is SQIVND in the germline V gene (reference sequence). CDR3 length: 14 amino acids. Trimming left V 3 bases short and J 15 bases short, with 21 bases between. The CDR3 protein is CASSMSSTGGARHF. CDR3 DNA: TGTGCCAGTAGTATGAGTTCCACTGGAGGAGCGAGGCATTTT.

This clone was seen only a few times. This CDR3 reads CASSPNPGGKETQYF. The CDR3 nucleotides are TGTGCCAGCAGTCCTAACCCGGGAGGGAAAGAGACCCAGTACTTC. This chain connects TRBV28 to TRBJ2-5; 8 positions agree with TRBD2. The CDR3 loop spans 15 amino acids. Germline V gives CDR1 MDHEN, CDR2 SYDVKM. V lost 5 bases, J lost 3 bases, and 8 bases stayed unmatched.

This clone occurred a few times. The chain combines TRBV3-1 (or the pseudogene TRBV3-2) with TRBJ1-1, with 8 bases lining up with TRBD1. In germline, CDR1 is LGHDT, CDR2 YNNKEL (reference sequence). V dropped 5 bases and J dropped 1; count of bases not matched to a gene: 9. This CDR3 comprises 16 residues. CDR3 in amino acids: CASSIRTGSPNTEAFF. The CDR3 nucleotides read TGTGCCAGCAGCATACGGACAGGGAGCCCGAACACTGAAGCTTTCTTT.

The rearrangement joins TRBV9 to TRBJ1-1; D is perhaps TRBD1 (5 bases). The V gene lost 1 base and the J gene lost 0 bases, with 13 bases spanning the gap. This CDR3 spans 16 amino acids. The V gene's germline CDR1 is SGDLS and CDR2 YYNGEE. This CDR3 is CASSVQGSSVNTEAFF. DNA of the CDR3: TGTGCCAGCAGCGTACAGGGTTCGTCGGTGAACACTGAAGCTTTCTTT.

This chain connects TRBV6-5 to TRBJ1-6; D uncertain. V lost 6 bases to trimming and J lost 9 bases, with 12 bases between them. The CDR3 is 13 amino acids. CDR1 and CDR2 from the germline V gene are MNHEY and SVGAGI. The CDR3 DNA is TGTGCCAGCAGCGAGACTTTCCCTTCACCCCTCCACTTT. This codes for CASSETFPSPLHF.

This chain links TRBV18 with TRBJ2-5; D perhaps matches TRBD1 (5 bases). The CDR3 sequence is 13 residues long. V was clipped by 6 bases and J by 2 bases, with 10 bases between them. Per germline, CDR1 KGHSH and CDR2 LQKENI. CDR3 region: CASSTGLQETQYF. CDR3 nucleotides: TGTGCCAGCTCTACAGGCCTACAAGAGACCCAGTACTTC.

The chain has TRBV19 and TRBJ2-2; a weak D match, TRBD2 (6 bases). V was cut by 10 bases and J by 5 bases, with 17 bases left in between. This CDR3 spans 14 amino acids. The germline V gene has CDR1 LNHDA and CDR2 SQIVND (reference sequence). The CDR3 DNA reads TGTGCCACCGCCGGGACTTTCACTACCGGGGAGCTGTTTTTT. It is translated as CATAGTFTTGELFF. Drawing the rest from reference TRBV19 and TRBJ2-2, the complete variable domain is DGGITQSPKYLFRKEGQNVTLSCEQNLNHDAMYWYRQDPGQGLRLIYYSQIVNDFQKGDIAEGYSVSREKKESFPLTVTSAQKNPTAFYLCATAGTFTTGELFFGEGSRLTVL.

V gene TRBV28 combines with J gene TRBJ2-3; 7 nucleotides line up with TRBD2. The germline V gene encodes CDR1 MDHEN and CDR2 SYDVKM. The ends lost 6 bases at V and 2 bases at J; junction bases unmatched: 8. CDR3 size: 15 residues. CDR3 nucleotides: TGTGCCAGCAGATCAGCGGGGACGGACACAGATACGCAGTATTTT. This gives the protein CASRSAGTDTDTQYF.

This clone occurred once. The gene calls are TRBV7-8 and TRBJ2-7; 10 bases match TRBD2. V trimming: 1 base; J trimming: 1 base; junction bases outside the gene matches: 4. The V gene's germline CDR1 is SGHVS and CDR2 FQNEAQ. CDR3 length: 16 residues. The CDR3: CASSLGVAGGSYEQYF. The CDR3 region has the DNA TGTGCCAGCAGCTTAGGTGTAGCGGGAGGTTCCTACGAGCAGTACTTC.

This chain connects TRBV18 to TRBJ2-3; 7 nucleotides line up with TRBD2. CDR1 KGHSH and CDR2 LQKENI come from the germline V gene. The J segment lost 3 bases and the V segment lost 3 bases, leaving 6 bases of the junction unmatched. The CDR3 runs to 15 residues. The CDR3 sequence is CASSPWASGTDTQYF. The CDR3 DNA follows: TGTGCCAGCTCACCTTGGGCTAGCGGTACAGATACGCAGTATTTT.

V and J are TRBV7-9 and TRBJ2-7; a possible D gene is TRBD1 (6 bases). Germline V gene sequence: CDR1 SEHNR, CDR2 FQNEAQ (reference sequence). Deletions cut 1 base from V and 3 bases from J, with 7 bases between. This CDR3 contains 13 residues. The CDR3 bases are TGTGCCAGCAGCTTAGGGACAGTCTACGAGCAGTACTTC. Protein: CASSLGTVYEQYF.

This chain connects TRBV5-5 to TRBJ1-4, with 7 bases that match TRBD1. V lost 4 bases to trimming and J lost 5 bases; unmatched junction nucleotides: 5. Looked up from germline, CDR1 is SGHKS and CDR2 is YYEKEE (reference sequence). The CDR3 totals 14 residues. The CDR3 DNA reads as TGTGCCAGCAGCCTGACAGGGCCCAATGAAAAACTGTTTTTT. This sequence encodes CASSLTGPNEKLFF.